This T cell receptor beta chain was retrieved from a study of blood T cells in healthy people across ages. This clonotype was observed a few times. The length of the CDR3 is 13 residues. J was trimmed by 5 bases and V by 5 bases; bases with no gene match: 5. Germline V lookup: CDR1 ENHRY, CDR2 SYGVKD. The study isolated at least 6.5 million PBMCs from each sample. Together with a sample-barcoded 5' primer, a J-beta primer mix was included in a second PCR lasting 7 to 11 cycles. TCRdb independently ran MiXCR on the 5' RACE reads; one entry per CDR3 protein. The sample holds some 1,500,000 distinct CDR3 sequences; approximately 42% are singletons and the top ten take about 4%.

The chain is built from TRBV10-3 and TRBJ2-5; 7 bases fit TRBD1. Sequencing used blood. The sequence derives from a woman between 18 and 29 years old in good health. This chain's CDR3 is CAISYGQEETQYF. The CDR3 region has the DNA TGTGCCATCAGTTACGGACAGGAGGAGACCCAGTACTTC.